The clone carrying this T cell receptor beta chain was seen at least ten times. Its antigen is unknown. The source of the sample is a study of read filtering for tumor transcriptome and immune sequencing. Study-level findings and limits: Correlation between methods rose after single-read clonotypes were removed.

The CDR3 contains 14 residues. V lost 2 bases, J lost 4 bases, and 11 bases lay in between. Per germline, CDR1 MNHNY and CDR2 SVGAGI (reference sequence). The library was built from approximately 400 ng RNA with molecular barcoded adaptors for alpha/delta and beta/gamma chains. TCRdb recomputed calls from the reads with MiXCR, one row per CDR3 protein. This sample has tens of thousands of distinct CDR3 sequences, with about 21% found just once. This sequence was found in a donor at least 40 years old with multiple myeloma. The chain links TRBV6-6 to TRBJ1-2, with unresolved D. Sequencing was performed on a population of CD138-negative cells sorted from bone marrow. CDR3 DNA: TGTGCCAGCAGTTACGGGAGGAGCAGCTATGGCTACACCTTC. Amino acids: CASSYGRSSYGYTF.